This TCR beta chain appears in the sequencing data of a study of T cells in Graves' hyperthyroidism and ophthalmopathy. The CDR3 covers 13 residues. Germline V gene lookup returns CDR1 MGHDK and CDR2 SYGVNS. The V end was cut by 4 bases, the J end by 3 bases, with 9 bases between. Using RNA transcripts as the source, TCR beta CDR3 regions were amplified. The primer set for the first-round RT-PCR of the TCR CDR3 was HTBI. TCRdb re-analysed the multiplex PCR reads in MiXCR, keeping a single row per CDR3 protein. The sample records over 650,000 distinct CDR3 sequences, about 45% being singletons. Investigators excluded patients with uncontrolled infection, other autoimmune disease, pregnancy or lactation. Diagnostic decisions used clinical symptoms, serum thyroxine and TRAb, thyroid ultrasound and orbital computed tomography. General study findings and limits: Separation of ophthalmopathy from stable hyperthyroidism was achieved by a 13 V-J model.

Points on this clonotype: Its antigen is not identified.

The chain joins TRBV25-1 to TRBJ1-2; D gene ambiguous. The sequencing input was peripheral blood or thyroid tissue (not recorded which). The TCR comes from an adult man with Graves' disease, either hyperthyroidism or ophthalmopathy (not recorded which). This CDR3 is CASSASLDYGYTF. The CDR3 DNA is TGTGCCAGCAGTGCTAGCCTGGACTATGGCTACACCTTC.